These T cell receptor beta chains were read from a single sample in a study of molecular identifiers for immune sequencing clone quantification. TCRdb recomputed calls from the PCR reads with MiXCR, one row per CDR3 protein. The repertoire holds some 320,000 distinct CDR3 sequences, with over 20% as singletons. Specimen: naive CD8+ T cells from blood, with Jurkat cell RNA spiked in. These TCRs come from a human donor in good health. Some libraries in this study had Jurkat cell RNA spiked in. CDR3s include the opening cysteine and the closing phenylalanine or tryptophan.

cdr3_length	v_call	cdr3_aa
12	TRBV30	CAWSVGGAEQYF
14	TRBV24-1	CATSDWGPEGEQFF
13	TRBV5-1	CASSLGGAGELFF
11	TRBV5-6	CASSAWETQYF
18	TRBV23-1	CASSQSSFQGAIADTQYF
14	TRBV28	CATKGGRINEKLFF
15	TRBV4-3	CASSQENNRSYEQYF
15	TRBV6-1	CASSERRAANYGYTF
14	TRBV27	CASSFYRGNTEAFF
14	TRBV12-3/TRBV12-4	CASSLGDRYNEQFF
15	TRBV3-1	CASSPDIGSADTQYF
16	TRBV6-2/TRBV6-3	CASSFPDRAMNTEAFF